This TCR beta chain emerged from a study of T cell responses to AZD1222 COVID-19 vaccine (dated by TCRdb to the early 2020s). General notes on the study: TCR sequencing was performed for 230 to 250 trial participants, of whom about 200 were given two doses of AZD1222 and around 25 were given two doses of MenACWY control vaccine. Trial participants were enrolled into age subgroups of 18-55, 56-69 and 70-plus years, which contained around 150, 29 and 61 TCR-sequenced participants, respectively. What the research found in general, with its limitations: Participants were mostly white British and included more females than males, and it was suggested by the authors that clonal diversity may have been underestimated. Reportedly, close to half of the unique spike-specific TCRs recognized epitopes lying outside the regions that are mutated in the B.1.351 and B.1.1.7 variants. The 56-69-year group was small, and its depth increase did not reach significance, likely because of low power. Because no samples from the day 14 peak response were available, repertoires could be characterized only after the peak T cell response. After two AZD1222 doses, both the breadth and the depth of spike-specific TCRs were significantly higher than at day 0 and than in MenACWY recipients. Only a handful of AZD1222 recipients were SARS-CoV-2 seropositive at baseline, limiting conclusions about previously exposed vaccinees. The vaccine-associated CD4 TCRs covered the entire spike protein, and the dominant responses fell in regions 160-218 and 743-854.

What the time point label conveys for this sample: about 28 days (+/-7) after the second vaccine dose. AZD1222 recipients whose second dose came at about 4 weeks and those whose second dose came at about 12 weeks were combined into one group, since spike-specific TCR depth and breadth did not differ between the two schedules. Samples from vaccinated people were obtained from the UK trials COV001 and COV002, which included a single-blind randomized controlled phase 2/3 trial of AZD1222 (ChAdOx1 nCoV-19) in healthy adults. Trial participant PBMC samples were collected at day 0 and day 28 after the second dose for TCRbeta chain sequencing. The CDR3 regions of human TCRbeta chains were analyzed by immunosequencing. Regarding the original processing steps: Repertoire TCRs were matched against a reference library of SARS-CoV-2-specific TCRs generated with the MIRA antigen-specificity platform. Breadth meant the fraction of unique TCRs that were SARS-CoV-2-associated, whereas depth meant the fraction of total T cells that were SARS-CoV-2-associated. Using the MIRA data, every spike-specific TCR was mapped to the spike region that the TCR reacted to and assigned to either a CD4 or a CD8 class. Log10-transformed breadth and depth values were compared by one-way ANOVA with Sidak's multiple comparisons tests. TCRdb stores this immuneACCESS table with in-frame sequences only. Part of the clones is absent; in the studies checked, under half of the shortfall reflects unresolved V genes, and no reason is known for the rest. D and trimming were read from the DNA, whereas the V and J calls and clone size are those reported in that table. In this sample the table shows around 180,000 clones, more than 75% of which occur a single time. The top ten hold approximately 26% of the sample.

The germline V gene supplies CDR1 MNHNS and CDR2 SASEGT. Trimming removed 3 bases from V and 3 bases from J, leaving 12 bases between the germline ends. The CDR3, cysteine through phenylalanine, is 15 amino acids long. Of all the DNA, just the CDR3 is kept, 45 bases in frame from base 1. About this clone itself: Its antigen target is currently unknown. Base qualities are not at hand, and no much larger clone is one base apart.

The sequences come from peripheral blood, collected 28 days after the second AZD1222 dose. Recombination linked TRBV6-1 to TRBJ2-1, and the D gene may be TRBD1, 6 bases matching. The clonotype comes from an adult who received the AZD1222 COVID-19 vaccine. In nucleotide form, the sequence is TGTGCCAGCAGTGACGGGGACACCGTCTACAATGAGCAGTTCTTC. Translated, it gives CASSDGDTVYNEQFF.